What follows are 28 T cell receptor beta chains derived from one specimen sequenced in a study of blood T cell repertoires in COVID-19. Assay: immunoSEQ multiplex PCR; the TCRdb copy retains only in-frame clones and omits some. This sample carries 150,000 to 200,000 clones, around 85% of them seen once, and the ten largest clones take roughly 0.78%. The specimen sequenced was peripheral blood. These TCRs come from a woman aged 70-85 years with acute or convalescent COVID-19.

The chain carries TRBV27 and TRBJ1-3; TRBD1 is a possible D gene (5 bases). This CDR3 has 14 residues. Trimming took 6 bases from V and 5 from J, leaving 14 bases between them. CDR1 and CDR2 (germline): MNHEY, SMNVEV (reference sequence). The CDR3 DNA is TGTGCCAGCAGCCCCGGGGGGTCGAGAAACACCATATATTTT. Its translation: CASSPGGSRNTIYF.

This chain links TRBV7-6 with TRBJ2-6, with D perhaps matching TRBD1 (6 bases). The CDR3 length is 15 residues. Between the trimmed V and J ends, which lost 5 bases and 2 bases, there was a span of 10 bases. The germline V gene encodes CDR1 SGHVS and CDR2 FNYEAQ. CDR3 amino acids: CASSTTGTGANVLTF. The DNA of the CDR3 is TGTGCCAGCAGCACAACAGGGACTGGGGCCAACGTCCTGACTTTC.

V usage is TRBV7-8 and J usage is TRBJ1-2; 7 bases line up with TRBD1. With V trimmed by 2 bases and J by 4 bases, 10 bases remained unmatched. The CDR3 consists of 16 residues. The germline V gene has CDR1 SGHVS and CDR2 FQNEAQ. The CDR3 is CASSLFIGQEVYGYTF. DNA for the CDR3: TGTGCCAGCAGCTTATTCATCGGACAGGAGGTCTATGGCTACACCTTC. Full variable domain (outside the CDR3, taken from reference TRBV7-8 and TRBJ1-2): GAGVSQSPRYKVAKRGQDVALRCDPISGHVSLFWYQQALGQGPEFLTYFQNEAQLDKSGLPSDRFFAERPEGSVSTLKIQRTQQEDSAVYLCASSLFIGQEVYGYTFGSGTRLTVV.

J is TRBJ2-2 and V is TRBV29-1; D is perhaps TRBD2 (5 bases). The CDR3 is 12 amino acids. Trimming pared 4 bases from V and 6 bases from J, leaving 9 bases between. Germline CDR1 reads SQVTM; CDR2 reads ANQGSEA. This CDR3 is CSVARAPGELFF. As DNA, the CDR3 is TGCAGCGTTGCGCGGGCTCCCGGGGAGCTGTTTTTT.

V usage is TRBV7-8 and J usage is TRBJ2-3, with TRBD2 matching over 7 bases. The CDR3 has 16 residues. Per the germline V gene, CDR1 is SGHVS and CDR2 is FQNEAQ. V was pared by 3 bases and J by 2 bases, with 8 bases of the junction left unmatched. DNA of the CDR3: TGTGCCAGCAGCTTTAGTAGCGGGCGGTACACAGATACGCAGTATTTT. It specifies CASSFSSGRYTDTQYF.

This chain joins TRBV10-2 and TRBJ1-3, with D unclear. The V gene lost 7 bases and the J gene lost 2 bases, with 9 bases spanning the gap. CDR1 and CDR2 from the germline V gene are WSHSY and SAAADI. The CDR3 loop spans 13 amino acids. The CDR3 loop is CASTEGAGNTIYF. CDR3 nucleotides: TGCGCCAGCACGGAGGGCGCTGGAAACACCATATATTTT.

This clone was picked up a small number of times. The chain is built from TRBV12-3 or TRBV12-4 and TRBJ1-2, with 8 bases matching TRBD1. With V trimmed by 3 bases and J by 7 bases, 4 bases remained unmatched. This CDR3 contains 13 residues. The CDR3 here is CASSFQGAVGYTF. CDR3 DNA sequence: TGTGCCAGCAGTTTCCAGGGGGCGGTTGGCTACACCTTC.

The CDR3 sequence: CASSYTRVSGNTIYF. DNA of the CDR3: TGTGCCAGCAGTTACACCAGGGTCTCTGGAAACACCATATATTTT. This rearrangement joins TRBV6-5 to TRBJ1-3; tentatively, D is TRBD1 (5 bases). This CDR3 has 15 amino acids. Looked up from germline, CDR1 is MNHEY and CDR2 is SVGAGI. V was trimmed by 2 bases and J by 0 bases, leaving 8 bases between them.

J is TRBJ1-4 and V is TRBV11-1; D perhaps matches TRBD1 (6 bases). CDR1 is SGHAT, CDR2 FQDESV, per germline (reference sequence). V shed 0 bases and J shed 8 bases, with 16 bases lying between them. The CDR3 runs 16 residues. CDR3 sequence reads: CASSLARDTSWEKLFF. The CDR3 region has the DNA TGTGCCAGCAGCTTAGCCCGGGACACCTCATGGGAAAAACTGTTTTTT. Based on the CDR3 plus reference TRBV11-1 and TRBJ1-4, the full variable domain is EAEVAQSPRYKITEKSQAVAFWCDPISGHATLYWYRQILGQGPELLVQFQDESVVDDSQLPKDRFSAERLKGVDSTLKIQPAELGDSAMYLCASSLARDTSWEKLFFGSGTQLSVL.

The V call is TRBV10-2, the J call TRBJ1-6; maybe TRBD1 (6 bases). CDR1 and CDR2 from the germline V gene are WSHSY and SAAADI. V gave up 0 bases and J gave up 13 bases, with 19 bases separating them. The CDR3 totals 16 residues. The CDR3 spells CASSESTGTPHRPLHF. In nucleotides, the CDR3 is TGCGCCAGCAGTGAGTCGACCGGGACACCTCACCGCCCCCTCCACTTT.

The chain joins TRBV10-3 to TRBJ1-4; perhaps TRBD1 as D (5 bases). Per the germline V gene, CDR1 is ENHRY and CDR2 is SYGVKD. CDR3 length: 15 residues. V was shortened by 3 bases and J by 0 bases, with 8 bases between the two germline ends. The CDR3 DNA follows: TGTGCCATCAGTGAAAGGGGTACAACTAATGAAAAACTGTTTTTT. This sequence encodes CAISERGTTNEKLFF.

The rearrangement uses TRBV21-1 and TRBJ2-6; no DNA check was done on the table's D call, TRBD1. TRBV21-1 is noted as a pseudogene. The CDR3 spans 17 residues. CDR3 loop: CASSVTGGETGANVLTF. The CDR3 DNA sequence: TGTGCCAGCAGCGTGACAGGGGGCGAAACTGGGGCCAACGTCCTGACTTTC.

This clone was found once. In DNA form, the CDR3 reads TGTGCCAGCAAGGCGGGCAATCAGCCCCAGCATTTT. Encoded protein: CASKAGNQPQHF. The genes are TRBV28 and TRBJ1-5, with D unclear. CDR3 length: 12 residues. The V and J ends lost 7 bases and 2 bases respectively, with 6 bases between them. Germline V gives CDR1 MDHEN, CDR2 SYDVKM.

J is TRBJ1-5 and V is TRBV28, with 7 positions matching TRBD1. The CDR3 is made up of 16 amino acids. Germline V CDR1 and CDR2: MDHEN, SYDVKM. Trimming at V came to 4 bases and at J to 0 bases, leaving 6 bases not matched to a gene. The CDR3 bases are TGTGCCAGCAGTTCAAGACAGGGCTATAGCAATCAGCCCCAGCATTTT. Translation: CASSSRQGYSNQPQHF. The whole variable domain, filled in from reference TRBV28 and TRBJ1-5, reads DVKVTQSSRYLVKRTGEKVFLECVQDMDHENMFWYRQDPGLGLRLIYFSYDVKMKEKGDIPEGYSVSREKKERFSLILESASTNQTSMYLCASSSRQGYSNQPQHFGDGTRLSIL.

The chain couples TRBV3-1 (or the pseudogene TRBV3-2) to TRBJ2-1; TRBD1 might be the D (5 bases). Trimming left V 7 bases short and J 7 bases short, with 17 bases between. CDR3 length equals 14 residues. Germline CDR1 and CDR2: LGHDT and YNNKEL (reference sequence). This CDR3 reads CASNTPGLTNEQFF. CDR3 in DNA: TGTGCCAGCAACACCCCAGGGCTGACTAATGAGCAGTTCTTC.

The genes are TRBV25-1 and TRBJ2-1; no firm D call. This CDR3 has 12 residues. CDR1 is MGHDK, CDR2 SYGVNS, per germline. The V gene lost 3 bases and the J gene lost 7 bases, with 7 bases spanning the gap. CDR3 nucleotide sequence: TGTGCCAGCAGTGAGAGAGGAAATGAGCAGTTCTTC. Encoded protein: CASSERGNEQFF. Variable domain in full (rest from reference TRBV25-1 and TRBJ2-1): EADIYQTPRYLVIGTGKKITLECSQTMGHDKMYWYQQDPGMELHLIHYSYGVNSTEKGDLSSESTVSRIRTEHFPLTLESARPSHTSQYLCASSERGNEQFFGPGTRLTVL.

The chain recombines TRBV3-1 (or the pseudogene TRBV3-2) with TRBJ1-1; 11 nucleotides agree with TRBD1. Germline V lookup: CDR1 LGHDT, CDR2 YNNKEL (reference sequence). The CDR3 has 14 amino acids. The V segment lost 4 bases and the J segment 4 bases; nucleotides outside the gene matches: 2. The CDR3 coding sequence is TGTGCCAGCAGCCCGGGACAGGGGGTCACTGAAGCTTTCTTT. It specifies CASSPGQGVTEAFF.

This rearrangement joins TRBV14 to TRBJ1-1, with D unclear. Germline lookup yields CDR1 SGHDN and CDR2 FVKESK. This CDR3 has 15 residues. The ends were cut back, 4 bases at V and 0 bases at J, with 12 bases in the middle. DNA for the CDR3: TGTGCCAGCAGCCCGCGGGGTTTTATGAACACTGAAGCTTTCTTT. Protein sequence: CASSPRGFMNTEAFF.

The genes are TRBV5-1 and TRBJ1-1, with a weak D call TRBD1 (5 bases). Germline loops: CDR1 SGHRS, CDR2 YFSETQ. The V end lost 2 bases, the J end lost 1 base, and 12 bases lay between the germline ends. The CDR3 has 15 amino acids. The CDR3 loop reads CASSLLVGGNTEAFF. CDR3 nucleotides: TGCGCCAGCAGCTTACTCGTCGGGGGGAACACTGAAGCTTTCTTT.

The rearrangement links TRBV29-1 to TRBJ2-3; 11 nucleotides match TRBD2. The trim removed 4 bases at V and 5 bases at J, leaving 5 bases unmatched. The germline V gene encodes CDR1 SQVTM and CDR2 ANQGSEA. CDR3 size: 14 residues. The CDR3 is CSVGVLAGGDTQYF. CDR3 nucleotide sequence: TGCAGCGTTGGAGTCCTAGCGGGAGGAGATACGCAGTATTTT.

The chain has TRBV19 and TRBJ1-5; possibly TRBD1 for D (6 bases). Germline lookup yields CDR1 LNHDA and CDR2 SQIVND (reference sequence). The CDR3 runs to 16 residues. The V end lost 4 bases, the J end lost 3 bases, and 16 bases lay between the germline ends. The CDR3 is CASSKQGLMVNQPQHF. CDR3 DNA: TGTGCCAGTAGTAAGCAGGGGTTGATGGTCAATCAGCCCCAGCATTTT.

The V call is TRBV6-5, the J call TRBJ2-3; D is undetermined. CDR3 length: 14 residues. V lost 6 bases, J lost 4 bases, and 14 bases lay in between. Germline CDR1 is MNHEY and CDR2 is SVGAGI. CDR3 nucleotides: TGTGCCAGCAGCCCCGATCTGAGCGCAGATACGCAGTATTTT. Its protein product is CASSPDLSADTQYF.

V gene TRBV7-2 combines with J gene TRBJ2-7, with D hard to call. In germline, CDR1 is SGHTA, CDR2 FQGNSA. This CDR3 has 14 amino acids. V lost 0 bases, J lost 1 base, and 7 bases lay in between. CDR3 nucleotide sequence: TGTGCCAGCAGCTTAGCGCCCAGATCCTACGAGCAGTACTTC. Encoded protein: CASSLAPRSYEQYF.

The CDR3 DNA sequence: TGTGCCAGCAGCCGTTGGCACAGGGGGCAAGGAGATACGCAGTATTTT. As protein: CASSRWHRGQGDTQYF. This chain joins TRBV3-1 (or the pseudogene TRBV3-2) and TRBJ2-3, with 9 nucleotides matching TRBD1. This CDR3 has 16 amino acids. With V trimmed by 4 bases and J by 5 bases, 10 bases remained unmatched. Germline lookup yields CDR1 LGHDT and CDR2 YNNKEL (reference sequence).

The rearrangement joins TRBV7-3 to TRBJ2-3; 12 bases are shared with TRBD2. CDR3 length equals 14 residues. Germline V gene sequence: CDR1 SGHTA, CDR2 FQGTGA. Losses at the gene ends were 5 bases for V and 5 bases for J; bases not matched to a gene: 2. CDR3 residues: CASSLGLAGDTQYF. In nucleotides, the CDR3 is TGTGCCAGCAGCCTGGGACTAGCGGGAGATACGCAGTATTTT.

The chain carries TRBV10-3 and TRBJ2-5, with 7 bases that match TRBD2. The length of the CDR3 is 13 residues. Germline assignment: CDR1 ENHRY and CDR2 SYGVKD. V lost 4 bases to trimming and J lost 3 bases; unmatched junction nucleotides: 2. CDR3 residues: CAISVRGEETQYF. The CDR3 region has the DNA TGTGCCATCAGTGTTCGGGGGGAAGAGACCCAGTACTTC.

The CDR3: CATSRAGGVEGYTF. CDR3 coding DNA: TGTGCCACCAGCAGAGCCGGGGGTGTTGAAGGCTACACCTTC. V is TRBV15 and J is TRBJ1-2, with D perhaps TRBD1 (5 bases). Germline loops: CDR1 LNHNV, CDR2 YYDKDF (reference sequence). This CDR3 is 14 amino acids long. V lost 1 base to trimming and J lost 8 bases, with 14 bases between them. The whole variable domain, remainder taken from reference TRBV15 and TRBJ1-2, is DAMVIQNPRYQVTQFGKPVTLSCSQTLNHNVMYWYQQKSSQAPKLLFHYYDKDFNNEADTPDNFQSRRPNTSFCFLDIRSPGLGDTAMYLCATSRAGGVEGYTFGSGTRLTVV.

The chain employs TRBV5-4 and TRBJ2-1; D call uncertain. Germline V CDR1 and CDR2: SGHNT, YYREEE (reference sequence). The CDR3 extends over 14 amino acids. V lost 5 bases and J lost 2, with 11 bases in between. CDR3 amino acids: CASSTEYAYNEQFF. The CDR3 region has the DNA TGTGCCAGCAGTACGGAGTACGCCTACAATGAGCAGTTCTTC.